The 10 T cell receptor beta chains presented below share a single source sample, sequenced in a study of OX40 agonist ivuxolimab in advanced cancers. Measured with immunoSEQ multiplex PCR; TCRdb has only the in-frame clones, and not every one. Found here are over 25,000 clones, 80% to 85% of them singletons; the top ten hold roughly 23%. The sample was CD4+ or CD8+ T cells sorted from blood, taken in a trial of the OX40 agonist ivuxolimab. Receptor source: an adult with an advanced solid tumor such as melanoma, head and neck, liver or kidney cancer.

This clone has just one count. The gene calls are TRBV4-2 and TRBJ2-1; 9 bases are a match to TRBD2. This CDR3 is 17 amino acids long. Unmatched junction bases numbered 6, after V lost 0 bases and J lost 3 bases. Germline assignment: CDR1 LGHNA and CDR2 YNFKEQ. The CDR3 spells CASSQEIAGELYNEQFF. DNA of the CDR3: TGTGCCAGCAGCCAAGAAATAGCGGGGGAACTCTACAATGAGCAGTTCTTC.

The chain is built from TRBV2 and TRBJ2-7; D is perhaps TRBD1 (5 bases). V dropped 2 bases and J dropped 4 bases, with 12 bases sitting between them. This CDR3 region has 14 residues. Germline lookup yields CDR1 SNHLY and CDR2 FYNNEI. CDR3 loop: CASSESNRSYEQYF. CDR3 nucleotide sequence: TGTGCCAGCAGTGAATCCAACAGGAGTTACGAGCAGTACTTC.

This clone showed up just a few times. The rearrangement uses TRBV11-2 and TRBJ2-7; TRBD2 is a possible D gene (7 bases). Germline V CDR1 and CDR2: SGHAT, FQNNGV. Between the trimmed V and J ends, which lost 2 bases and 2 bases, there was a span of 10 bases. There are 14 residues in the CDR3. CDR3 residues: CASSLRGGTYEQYF. The CDR3 DNA reads as TGTGCCAGCAGCTTAAGGGGGGGTACCTACGAGCAGTACTTC.

The J gene is TRBJ1-3, the V gene TRBV2, with 7 nucleotides matching TRBD1. Trimming cost V 6 bases and J 3 bases; bases outside gene matches: 5. Germline CDR1 is SNHLY and CDR2 is FYNNEI. CDR3 length: 14 residues. CDR3 sequence: CASRTTGSGNTIYF. In nucleotides, the CDR3 is TGTGCCAGCAGAACGACAGGGAGTGGAAACACCATATATTTT.

The DNA for the CDR3 is TGTGCCAGCAGCTTCCTCGGGCTAAGAGAGCAGTACTTC. Translation: CASSFLGLREQYF. The J gene is TRBJ2-7, the V gene TRBV7-9; D is uncertain. From germline, CDR1 is SEHNR and CDR2 FQNEAQ (reference sequence). The length of the CDR3 is 13 residues. Trimming left V 3 bases short and J 7 bases short, with 13 bases between.

The chain joins TRBV9 to TRBJ2-7, with 8 bases aligning to TRBD1. Germline V gene lookup returns CDR1 SGDLS and CDR2 YYNGEE. The CDR3 length is 14 residues. V was clipped by 3 bases and J by 0 bases; unmatched bases: 2. The CDR3, as DNA: TGTGCCAGCAGCGCTACAGGGGGCTCCTACGAGCAGTACTTC. This translates into CASSATGGSYEQYF. The variable domain in full, with the rest retrieved from reference TRBV9 and TRBJ2-7, is DSGVTQTPKHLITATGQRVTLRCSPRSGDLSVYWYQQSLDQGLQFLIQYYNGEERAKGNILERFSAQQFPDLHSELNLSSLELGDSALYFCASSATGGSYEQYFGPGTRLTVT.

The count of this clone is one. This chain joins TRBV4-3 and TRBJ2-1; 9 positions match TRBD2. The CDR3 is made up of 15 amino acids. Trimming cost V 4 bases and J 9 bases; bases outside gene matches: 10. Germline CDR1 LGHNA, CDR2 YSLEER. The CDR3 here is CASSPSGGPAIEQFF. The CDR3 DNA is TGCGCCAGCAGCCCAAGCGGGGGGCCCGCGATTGAGCAGTTCTTC.

The V call is TRBV6-5, the J call TRBJ1-5; D call uncertain. The CDR3 has 15 residues. In germline, CDR1 is MNHEY, CDR2 SVGAGI. V was clipped by 0 bases and J by 3 bases, with 9 bases between them. The CDR3 bases are TGTGCCAGCAGTTACTCGAGCGGCATCAATCAGCCCCAGCATTTT. Translating it yields CASSYSSGINQPQHF.

The chain is built from TRBV11-3 and TRBJ1-6; no firm D call. V lost 5 bases and J lost 3, with 20 bases in between. The CDR3 consists of 18 residues. The germline V gene encodes CDR1 SGHNT and CDR2 YENEEA. The CDR3 loop reads CASSLLTRPPVYNSPLHF. CDR3 nucleotides: TGTGCCAGCAGCCTCCTGACCCGGCCCCCGGTCTATAATTCACCCCTCCACTTT.

The V and J genes are TRBV9 and TRBJ2-5; TRBD2 matches at 9 bases. The J call is uncertain, as TRBJ2-7 better fits the DNA end. The CDR3 loop spans 13 amino acids. Looked up from germline, CDR1 is SGDLS and CDR2 is YYNGEE. For the CDR3, the DNA is TGTGCCAGCAGCGTCCTAGCGGGATACGAGCAGTACTTC. This codes for CASSVLAGYEQYF.